A selection of T cell receptor beta chains follows, all from one sample in a study of T-cell memory formation after mild COVID-19. TCRdb reprocessed the 5' RACE reads via MiXCR and lists one record per CDR3 protein. The sample comprises some 320,000 distinct CDR3 sequences, roughly 13% of which are singletons, and around a fifth rests with the top ten. Source material: PBMCs or a T cell subset sorted from them (not recorded which). The origin of the receptors is a man between 18 and 35 years old who had mild COVID-19 (a few samples of this study predate the infection). Cell type and time point are not known. The CDR3 runs from the conserved cysteine through the conserved F or W. Each record gives: J gene, V gene, clone size, D gene, CDR3 DNA, CDR3 protein. The D gene is left open where the match is weak. Some rows have no size entry. The others give once, few or many, or a class for an expanded clone.

J gene: TRBJ2-3; V gene: TRBV7-9; clone size: many; D gene: -; CDR3 DNA: TGTGCCAGCAGCTGGGACCTAAGCACAGATACGCAGTATTTT; CDR3 protein: CASSWDLSTDTQYF
J gene: TRBJ2-2; V gene: TRBV6-5; clone size: -; D gene: TRBD2; CDR3 DNA: TGTGCCAGCAGTTATGGGCGGGGGAAAAACACCGGGGAGCTGTTTTTT; CDR3 protein: CASSYGRGKNTGELFF
J gene: TRBJ2-1; V gene: TRBV5-4; clone size: few; D gene: TRBD2; CDR3 DNA: TGTGCCAGCAGCTTGAGTTCTAGCGGGTACAATGAGCAGTTCTTC; CDR3 protein: CASSLSSSGYNEQFF
J gene: TRBJ1-5; V gene: TRBV7-2; clone size: -; D gene: -; CDR3 DNA: TGTGCCAGCAGCTTAATTCGAGGTGATCAGCCCCAGCATTTT; CDR3 protein: CASSLIRGDQPQHF
J gene: TRBJ2-7; V gene: TRBV3-1; clone size: few; D gene: -; CDR3 DNA: TGTGCCAGCAGCCAAGATTGGGCCAGGGGATCCTACGAGCAGTACTTC; CDR3 protein: CASSQDWARGSYEQYF
J gene: TRBJ1-2; V gene: TRBV4-3; clone size: few; D gene: TRBD1; CDR3 DNA: TGCGCCAGCAGCCATGATTTCCTGACAGGGCTCTATGGCTACACCTTC; CDR3 protein: CASSHDFLTGLYGYTF
J gene: TRBJ1-3; V gene: TRBV5-5; clone size: -; D gene: -; CDR3 DNA: TGTGCCAGCAGCCCGGACGGAGCAGGATATGGAAACACCATATATTTT; CDR3 protein: CASSPDGAGYGNTIYF
J gene: TRBJ2-3; V gene: TRBV7-9; clone size: -; D gene: TRBD2; CDR3 DNA: TGTGCCAGCACCCCCCGACGAGCGGGGGGCACAGATACGCAGTATTTT; CDR3 protein: CASTPRRAGGTDTQYF
J gene: TRBJ1-1; V gene: TRBV24-1; clone size: -; D gene: TRBD1; CDR3 DNA: TGTGCCACCAGTGATCCGAACAGGGGAGACACTGAAGCTTTCTTT; CDR3 protein: CATSDPNRGDTEAFF
J gene: TRBJ1-1; V gene: TRBV11-2; clone size: few; D gene: -; CDR3 DNA: TGTGCCAGCAGTAAGGGTTGGATCACTGAAGCTTTCTTT; CDR3 protein: CASSKGWITEAFF
J gene: TRBJ2-3; V gene: TRBV11-1; clone size: -; D gene: -; CDR3 DNA: TGTGCCAGCAGCCCCACCCTGAGGGAATCAGATACGCAGTATTTT; CDR3 protein: CASSPTLRESDTQYF
J gene: TRBJ2-2; V gene: TRBV7-8; clone size: few; D gene: TRBD1; CDR3 DNA: TGTGCCAGCAGCCTTGACAGGGGAACCGGGGAGCTGTTTTTT; CDR3 protein: CASSLDRGTGELFF
J gene: TRBJ2-7; V gene: TRBV7-2; clone size: few; D gene: -; CDR3 DNA: TGTGCCAGCAGCCCACAGGCGGGAAGCTCCTACGAGCAGTACTTC; CDR3 protein: CASSPQAGSSYEQYF
J gene: TRBJ2-1; V gene: TRBV4-1; clone size: few; D gene: -; CDR3 DNA: TGCGCCAGCAGCCAAGACGGGTCGGGGTCATTAGGGCAGTTCTTC; CDR3 protein: CASSQDGSGSLGQFF
J gene: TRBJ2-1; V gene: TRBV2; clone size: -; D gene: -; CDR3 DNA: TGTGCCAGCAGTTCTGACACTTCCTACAATGAGCAGTTCTTC; CDR3 protein: CASSSDTSYNEQFF
J gene: TRBJ2-2; V gene: TRBV4-1; clone size: few; D gene: -; CDR3 DNA: TGCGCCAGCAGCCAAGATCTCACCGGGGAGCTGTTTTTT; CDR3 protein: CASSQDLTGELFF